This section outlines one T cell receptor beta chain sequence together with its context. The sample is drawn from a study of blood T cell repertoires in COVID-19. At the level of the study: Some COVID-19 samples were acute and others convalescent; all came from the United States, Italy and Spain. Sample material is recorded as cDNA or gDNA derived from T cells, B-cell-depleted T cells, or PBMCs.

Germline lookup yields CDR1 MNHEY and CDR2 SVGEGT. The V segment lost 4 bases and the J segment 2 bases; nucleotides outside the gene matches: 7. The CDR3 has 15 amino acids. In the original processing: From reference gene primer amplification, estimates of nucleated cell counts were derived. TCRdb keeps only in-frame clones here, not all; method: immunoSEQ multiplex PCR. For V, J and clone size, that table is used; D and trimming come from the DNA. Of tens of thousands of clones in the sample, about 80% were seen once. Seattle cases were enrolled at active infection and followed longitudinally. The chain joins TRBV6-2 or TRBV6-3 to TRBJ2-5; TRBD2 matches 7 bases. This sequence was found in an elderly man with COVID-19, enrolled during active disease. Sequencing input: peripheral blood. DNA for the CDR3: TGTGCCAGCAGTTCTTGGCGGGAGAGGCAAGAGACCCAGTACTTC. Residues: CASSSWRERQETQYF.